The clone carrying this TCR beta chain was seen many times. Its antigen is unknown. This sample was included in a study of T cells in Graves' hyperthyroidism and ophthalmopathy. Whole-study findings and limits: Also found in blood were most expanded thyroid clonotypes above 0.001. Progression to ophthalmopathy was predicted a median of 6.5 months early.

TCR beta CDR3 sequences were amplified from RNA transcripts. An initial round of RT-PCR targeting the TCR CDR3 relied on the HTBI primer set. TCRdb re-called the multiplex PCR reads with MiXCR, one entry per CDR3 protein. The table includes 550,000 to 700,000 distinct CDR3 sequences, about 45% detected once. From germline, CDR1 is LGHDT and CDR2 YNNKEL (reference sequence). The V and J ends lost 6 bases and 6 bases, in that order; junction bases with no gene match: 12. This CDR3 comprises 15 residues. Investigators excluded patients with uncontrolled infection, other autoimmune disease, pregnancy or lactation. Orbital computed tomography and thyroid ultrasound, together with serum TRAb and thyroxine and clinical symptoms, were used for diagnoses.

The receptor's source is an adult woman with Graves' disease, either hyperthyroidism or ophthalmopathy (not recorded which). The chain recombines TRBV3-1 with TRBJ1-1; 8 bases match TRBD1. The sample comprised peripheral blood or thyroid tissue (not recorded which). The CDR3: CASSRTGQGSAEAFF. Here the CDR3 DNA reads TGTGCCAGCAGTCGGACCGGACAGGGATCCGCTGAAGCTTTCTTT. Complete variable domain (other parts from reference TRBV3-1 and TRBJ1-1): DTAVSQTPKYLVTQMGNDKSIKCEQNLGHDTMYWYKQDSKKFLKIMFSYNNKELIINETVPNRFSPKSPDKAHLNLHINSLELGDSAVYFCASSRTGQGSAEAFFGQGTRLTVV.